These T cell receptor beta chains were read from a single sample in a study of CD8+ T cells in alopecia areata. Generated by immunoSEQ multiplex PCR, the TCRdb table keeps only in-frame clones and is missing some. The sample consists of roughly 150,000 clones, under 60% of them appearing once. This material consisted of CD8+ T cells sorted from blood, taken at week 0. The receptors were sampled from a human donor with alopecia areata. CDR3s include the opening cysteine and the closing phenylalanine or tryptophan. D genes are given only for firm matches. Size is stated for part of the rows, as once, few or many counts, or as a class when the clone is expanded.

TRBD1,-,TRBV7-6,TRBJ2-7,15,TGTGCCAGCAGCCCGGACAGGGGCGGACCGGGCGAGCAGTACTTC,CASSPDRGGPGEQYF
TRBD1,-,TRBV4-1,TRBJ1-1,15,TGCGCCAGCAGCCAAGTACCTGCAGGGGGCACTGAAGCTTTCTTT,CASSQVPAGGTEAFF
-,-,TRBV13,TRBJ1-2,14,TGTGCCAGCAGCTCTTGGGACCAAATCTATGGCTACACCTTC,CASSSWDQIYGYTF
-,few,TRBV11-3,TRBJ2-6,13,TGTGCCAGCAGCGACACTGGGGCCAACGTCCTGACTTTC,CASSDTGANVLTF
-,few,TRBV25-1,TRBJ2-1,11,TGTGCCAGCAGTGGACACAATGAGCAGTTCTTC,CASSGHNEQFF
-,-,TRBV27,TRBJ1-5,15,TGTGCCAGCAGTTTAGGGCCGGGTCCCAATCAGCCCCAGCATTTT,CASSLGPGPNQPQHF
-,-,TRBV30,TRBJ1-2,12,TGTGCCTGGAAGAGGGGCACCTATGGCTACACCTTC,CAWKRGTYGYTF
-,-,TRBV29-1,TRBJ1-3,13,TGCAGCGTTGTAGGGGGCTCTGGAAACACCATATATTTT,CSVVGGSGNTIYF
-,few,TRBV30,TRBJ1-1,13,TGTGCCTGGAGTCACGGGGGCAGCGCTGAAGCTTTCTTT,CAWSHGGSAEAFF
-,-,TRBV12-5,TRBJ1-3,13,TGTGCTAGTGGTTTGGGGGCTGGAAACACCATATATTTT,CASGLGAGNTIYF
-,few,TRBV12-5,TRBJ1-2,12,TGTGCTAGTGGTTTTGGACCCCCTGGCTACACCTTC,CASGFGPPGYTF
-,once,TRBV4-3,TRBJ2-7,15,TGCGCCAGCAGCCAATCGGCAAGGGCCTCCTACGAGCAGTACTTC,CASSQSARASYEQYF
-,-,TRBV29-1,TRBJ1-3,14,TGCAGCGTTGACAGCAGGGAAGCTGGAAACACCATATATTTT,CSVDSREAGNTIYF
-,-,TRBV29-1,TRBJ1-2,13,TGCAGCGTCCTGGACACGTCTAACTATGGCTACACCTTC,CSVLDTSNYGYTF
TRBD2,few,TRBV27,TRBJ2-7,16,TGTGCCAGCAGTTGGAGCGGGGGTGAAAGCTCCTACGAGCAGTACTTC,CASSWSGGESSYEQYF
-,-,TRBV4-3,TRBJ2-7,16,TGCGCCAGCAGCCAAGAAATTTACCAAAGCTCCTACGAGCAGTACTTC,CASSQEIYQSSYEQYF
-,-,TRBV2,TRBJ2-2,15,TGTGCCAGCAGTGCTCCGGGTAGAAACACCGGGGAGCTGTTTTTT,CASSAPGRNTGELFF
-,-,TRBV30,TRBJ1-5,15,TGTGCCTGGAGTATCTCGGGGGAGGGCAATCAGCCCCAGCATTTT,CAWSISGEGNQPQHF
TRBD1,-,TRBV7-9,TRBJ1-2,14,TGTGCCAGCACCCCGGACAGGAGTGACTATGGCTACACCTTC,CASTPDRSDYGYTF
-,-,TRBV5-6,TRBJ2-5,14,TGTGCCAGCAGCCCCTTGGGGGACCAAGAGACCCAGTACTTC,CASSPLGDQETQYF
-,-,TRBV7-9,TRBJ1-1,11,TGTGCCAGCAGCTTATCAGGGGCGGCTTTCTTT,CASSLSGAAFF
-,few,TRBV29-1,TRBJ2-2,15,TGCAGCGTTGAAGTTGCGGGACATAAGCCCGGGGAGCTGTTTTTT,CSVEVAGHKPGELFF
TRBD1,-,TRBV29-1,TRBJ2-7,16,TGCAGCGTTGAGGGGGGGACAGGGCTCGAATGGGGCGAGCAGTACTTC,CSVEGGTGLEWGEQYF
-,-,TRBV11-2,TRBJ2-3,16,TGTGCCAGCAGCTTAGTGGGGCAGCAAATCACAGATACGCAGTATTTT,CASSLVGQQITDTQYF
TRBD1,few,TRBV6-5,TRBJ2-3,16,TGTGCCAGCAGTTACTACCCTGCCGCAGGGGGAGATACGCAGTATTTT,CASSYYPAAGGDTQYF
-,-,TRBV19,TRBJ2-1,13,TGTGCCAGTAGTATACTTTTGTCCCGAAGGCAGTTCTTC,CASSILLSRRQFF
-,-,TRBV27,TRBJ2-6,14,TGTGCCAGCAGCCAAGGCCCAAGGGCCAACGTCCTGACTTTC,CASSQGPRANVLTF
-,-,TRBV6-5,TRBJ2-3,15,TGTGCCAGCCGGGAACAAGGGGGGCTTACAGATACGCAGTATTTT,CASREQGGLTDTQYF
-,-,TRBV30,TRBJ1-2,13,TGTGCCTGGAGTGGGGGCGTAAACTATGGCTACACCTTC,CAWSGGVNYGYTF
-,-,TRBV11-2,TRBJ2-1,14,TGTGCCAGCAGCCCTAGGTCCGGCTACAATGAGCAGTTCTTC,CASSPRSGYNEQFF
TRBD1,-,TRBV29-1,TRBJ1-2,12,TGCAGCGTGGGGGGACAGGGCTATGGCTACACCTTC,CSVGGQGYGYTF
TRBD1,-,TRBV29-1,TRBJ1-2,14,TGCAGCGTTCACCGACAGGGGGCCGACTATGGCTACACCTTC,CSVHRQGADYGYTF
-,-,TRBV27,TRBJ2-7,14,TGTGCCAGCAGTTTAGGGGTGCAAGGGTACGAGCAGTACTTC,CASSLGVQGYEQYF
-,-,TRBV30,TRBJ1-6,13,TGTGCCTGGGCCGGGACAACCAATTCACCCCTCCACTTT,CAWAGTTNSPLHF
-,-,TRBV19,TRBJ1-2,11,TGTGCCAGTACAACAGGGTATGGCTACACCTTC,CASTTGYGYTF
-,few,TRBV27,TRBJ1-2,14,TGTGCCAGCAGTCGCACTTCAGGGATCCATGGCTACACCTTC,CASSRTSGIHGYTF
-,-,TRBV18,TRBJ1-5,15,TGTGCCAGCTCACCAGGGGACTTTAGCAATCAGCCCCAGCATTTT,CASSPGDFSNQPQHF
-,-,TRBV27,TRBJ2-7,14,TGTGCCAGCAGCCAACATAGCCAATCCTACGAGCAGTACTTC,CASSQHSQSYEQYF
-,-,TRBV13,TRBJ2-1,13,TGTGCCAGCAGCTTAGGTGGCTCCGGACTGCAGTTCTTC,CASSLGGSGLQFF
-,-,TRBV4-3,TRBJ2-2,14,TGCGCCAGCAGCCCGTGGGCGGCTACCGGGGAGCTGTTTTTT,CASSPWAATGELFF
TRBD1,few,TRBV14,TRBJ2-2,15,TGTGCCAGCAGCCAGGACAGGCGGAACACCGGGGAGCTGTTTTTT,CASSQDRRNTGELFF
-,-,TRBV30,TRBJ2-3,14,TGTGCCTGGAGTGAGGGCCGGGGGGCCTATACGCAGTATTTT,CAWSEGRGAYTQYF
TRBD2,-,TRBV15,TRBJ2-3,16,TGTGCCACCAGCAGAGATTCAGCGGGGGATGGGGATACGCAGTATTTT,CATSRDSAGDGDTQYF
TRBD2,-,TRBV12-5,TRBJ2-5,16,TGTGCTAGTGGTCCTCCGGGACTAGCGCGGCAGGAGACCCAGTACTTC,CASGPPGLARQETQYF
-,-,TRBV29-1,TRBJ1-1,13,TGCAGCGTTGACGGCAGGGATGCCACTGAAGCTTTCTTT,CSVDGRDATEAFF
-,-,TRBV25-1,TRBJ2-7,11,TGTGCCAGCAGGGTCGCCTACGGGCAGTACTTC,CASRVAYGQYF
TRBD2,-,TRBV6-5,TRBJ2-2,14,TGTGCCAGCATCGGGGGGGCCAACACCGGGGAGCTGTTTTTT,CASIGGANTGELFF
TRBD1,-,TRBV2,TRBJ2-3,14,TGTGCCAGCAGTTCGGGACAGGGGGCGGATACGCAGTATTTT,CASSSGQGADTQYF
-,-,TRBV29-1,TRBJ1-4,13,TGCAGCGTCGCGGCAGGGGATAATGAAAAACTGTTTTTT,CSVAAGDNEKLFF
-,-,TRBV20-1,TRBJ1-6,11,TGCAGTGCTAGGATTGGGAGTGCCCTCCACTTT,CSARIGSALHF
-,-,TRBV14,TRBJ2-7,12,TGTGCCAGCAGCCCTTCTCCATACGAGCAGTACTTC,CASSPSPYEQYF
-,-,TRBV5-6,TRBJ2-7,15,TGTGCCAGCAGCTCGGGTGACTACTCTCCCTACGAGCAGTACTTC,CASSSGDYSPYEQYF